The entry below gives a single T cell receptor beta chain sequence along with its context. Original data processing: Amplifying reference gene primers gave estimates of nucleated cell counts. Data came from immunoSEQ multiplex PCR; TCRdb stores just in-frame clones and leaves some out. The V and J calls and the clone size are those of that table, but D and trimming were determined from the DNA. Of 90,000 to 120,000 clones detected, 65% to 90% appear once; the ten largest clones hold approximately 2.4%. This sample is part of a study of blood T cell repertoires in COVID-19. Study overall: From T cells, B-cell-depleted T cells, or PBMCs came the material, which was cDNA or gDNA.

This CDR3 is built from 15 residues. V was clipped by 0 bases and J by 3 bases, with 9 bases between them. CDR1 SGHDN and CDR2 FVKESK come from the germline V gene. Assignments of participants to cohorts depended upon their own reported clinical history. The recovered donors of Cohort 3 showed two negative PCRs, clearance, or symptom resolution. The source is a woman between 45 and 65 years old who had recovered from COVID-19. The sequencing sample was made of PBMCs or T cells enriched from blood (not recorded which). This sequence joins TRBV14 and TRBJ2-1; TRBD2 might be the D (5 bases). CDR3 sequence (DNA): TGTGCCAGCAGCCAAGAAGCCGGGGTCTACAATGAGCAGTTCTTC. Translating it yields CASSQEAGVYNEQFF.